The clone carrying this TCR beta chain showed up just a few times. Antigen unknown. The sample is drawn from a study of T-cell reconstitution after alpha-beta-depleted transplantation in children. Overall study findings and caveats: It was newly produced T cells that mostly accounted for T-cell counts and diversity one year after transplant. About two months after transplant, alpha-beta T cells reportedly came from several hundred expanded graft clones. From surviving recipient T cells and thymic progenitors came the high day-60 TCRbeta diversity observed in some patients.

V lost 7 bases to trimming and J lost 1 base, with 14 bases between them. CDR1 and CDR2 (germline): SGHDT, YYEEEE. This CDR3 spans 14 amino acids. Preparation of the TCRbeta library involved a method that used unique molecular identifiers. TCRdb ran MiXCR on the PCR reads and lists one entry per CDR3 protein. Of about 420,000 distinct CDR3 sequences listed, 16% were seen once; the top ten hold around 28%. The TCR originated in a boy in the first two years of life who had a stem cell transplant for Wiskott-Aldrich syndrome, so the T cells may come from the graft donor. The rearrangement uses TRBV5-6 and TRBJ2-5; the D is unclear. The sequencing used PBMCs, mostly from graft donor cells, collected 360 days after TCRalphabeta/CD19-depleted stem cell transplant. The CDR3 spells CASFLLDFQETQYF. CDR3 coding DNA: TGTGCCAGCTTTCTGCTCGATTTCCAAGAGACCCAGTACTTC.